The T cell receptor (beta chain) described here comes from a study of T cells in Graves' hyperthyroidism and ophthalmopathy. This CDR3 region has 14 residues. Germline lookup yields CDR1 ENHRY and CDR2 SYGVKD. V dropped 6 bases and J dropped 4; count of bases not matched to a gene: 4. There were TCR beta CDR3 regions amplified from RNA transcripts. RT-PCR in the first round (using the HTBI primer set) targeted the TCR CDR3. A single record per CDR3 protein comes from TCRdb applying MiXCR to the multiplex PCR reads. The table lists about half a million distinct CDR3 sequences, roughly a quarter of them singletons. This clonotype came up many times.

This sequence joins TRBV10-3 and TRBJ2-7; 12 bases agree with TRBD2. Sequencing used blood. This sequence originates from a woman in her thirties with Graves' ophthalmopathy. The DNA of the CDR3 is TGTGCCATCAGGACTAGCGGGGGCGATTACGAGCAGTACTTC. It translates to CAIRTSGGDYEQYF.